These 4 T cell receptor beta chains share one sample of origin, sequenced in a study of T cells in Graves' hyperthyroidism and ophthalmopathy. There were TCR beta CDR3 regions amplified from RNA transcripts. The TCR CDR3 first-round RT-PCR relied on the HTBI primer set. TCRdb reprocessed the multiplex PCR reads with MiXCR, giving one entry per CDR3 protein. Of about 290,000 distinct CDR3 sequences detected, 13% appear once; the ten largest clones hold 7% to 8.5%. Sequencing used blood. Source of these receptors: a woman aged 25 to 39 with Graves' hyperthyroidism that later progressed to Graves' ophthalmopathy.

This chain links TRBV29-1 with TRBJ2-1, with a possible D match to TRBD2 (5 bases). V was trimmed by 5 bases and J by 9 bases, leaving 11 bases between them. CDR1 is SQVTM, CDR2 ANQGSEA, per germline. The CDR3 is 11 residues long. The CDR3 DNA is TGCAGCGTTTCGGAGGATCCTGAGCAGTTCTTC. Encoded protein: CSVSEDPEQFF.

This clonotype was seen a handful of times. The chain combines TRBV19 with TRBJ2-5, with 10 bases that match TRBD2. V was clipped by 7 bases and J by 5 bases; unmatched bases: 7. The CDR3 extends over 14 amino acids. Germline V gives CDR1 LNHDA, CDR2 SQIVND (reference sequence). The CDR3 nucleotides are TGTGCCAGTACAGCGGGGGGGTTAGGGGAGACCCAGTACTTC. Amino acids: CASTAGGLGETQYF.

This clonotype has a count of ten or more. The genes are TRBV11-2 and TRBJ2-2; possibly TRBD2 for D (5 bases). The CDR3 sequence is 15 residues long. The germline gives CDR1 SGHAT, CDR2 FQNNGV. Trimming pared 3 bases from V and 3 bases from J, leaving 11 bases between. CDR3 sequence: CASSFSDSYTGELFF. The CDR3, as DNA: TGTGCCAGCAGCTTTTCGGACTCTTACACCGGGGAGCTGTTTTTT.

The chain joins TRBV5-1 to TRBJ1-5; D remains ambiguous. The germline CDR1 and CDR2 sequences are SGHRS and YFSETQ. The CDR3 loop spans 14 amino acids. V was trimmed by 3 bases and J by 7 bases, leaving 14 bases between them. The CDR3 DNA follows: TGCGCCAGCAGCTCACGGGGTAGTGGCCAGCCCCAGCATTTT. As protein: CASSSRGSGQPQHF.